This T cell receptor beta chain was obtained from a study of blood T cell repertoires in COVID-19. About the study: Whether acute or convalescent, the COVID-19 samples came from the United States, Italy and Spain. The cDNA or gDNA used as material had been derived from T cells, B-cell-depleted T cells, or PBMCs.

In the original workflow: For nucleated cells, counts were estimated from reference gene primer amplification. Profiled with immunoSEQ multiplex PCR; TCRdb holds only in-frame clones, not every one. Clonal size and the V and J genes are those of that table, whereas D and trimming came from the DNA. The sample yields under 300,000 clones, roughly nine tenths seen once. Germline V gene data show CDR1 as LGHNA and CDR2 as YNFKEQ. This CDR3 comprises 21 residues. In the case of this clone: At one end the junction does not follow the germline gene, possibly because of a read error.

Input material: peripheral blood. V gene TRBV4-2 combines with J gene TRBJ2-3; 10 bases are a match to TRBD2. The TCR was taken from a woman in her 40s who had recovered from COVID-19. This chain's CDR3 is CASSQLGTSSGSDWGTYTQYF. The DNA for the CDR3 is TGTGCCAGCAGCCAACTAGGAACCTCTAGCGGGAGCGATTGGGGCACATATACGCAGTATTTT.